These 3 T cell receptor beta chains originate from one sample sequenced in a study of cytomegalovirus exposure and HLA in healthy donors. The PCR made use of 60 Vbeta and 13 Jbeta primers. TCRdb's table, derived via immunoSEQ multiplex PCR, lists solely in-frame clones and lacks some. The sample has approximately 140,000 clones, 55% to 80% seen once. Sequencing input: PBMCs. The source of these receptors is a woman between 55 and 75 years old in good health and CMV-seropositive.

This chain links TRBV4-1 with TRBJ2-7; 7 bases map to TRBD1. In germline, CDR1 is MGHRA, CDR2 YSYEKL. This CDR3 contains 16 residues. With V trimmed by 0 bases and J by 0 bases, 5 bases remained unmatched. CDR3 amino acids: CASSQDWGTDSYEQYF. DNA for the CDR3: TGCGCCAGCAGCCAAGATTGGGGGACAGACTCCTACGAGCAGTACTTC.

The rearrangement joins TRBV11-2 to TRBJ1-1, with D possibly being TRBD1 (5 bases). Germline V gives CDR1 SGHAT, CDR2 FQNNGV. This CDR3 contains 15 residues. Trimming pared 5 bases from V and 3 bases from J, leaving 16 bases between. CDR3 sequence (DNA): TGTGCCAGCAGCCCCCAGACAGTTAGTTACACTGAAGCTTTCTTT. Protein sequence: CASSPQTVSYTEAFF.

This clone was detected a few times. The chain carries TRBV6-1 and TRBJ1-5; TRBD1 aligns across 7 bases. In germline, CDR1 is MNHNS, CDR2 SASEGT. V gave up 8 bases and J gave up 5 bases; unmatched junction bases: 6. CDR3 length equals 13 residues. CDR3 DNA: TGTGCCAGCGCCACAGGGGCGGATCAGCCCCAGCATTTT. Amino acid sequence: CASATGADQPQHF.